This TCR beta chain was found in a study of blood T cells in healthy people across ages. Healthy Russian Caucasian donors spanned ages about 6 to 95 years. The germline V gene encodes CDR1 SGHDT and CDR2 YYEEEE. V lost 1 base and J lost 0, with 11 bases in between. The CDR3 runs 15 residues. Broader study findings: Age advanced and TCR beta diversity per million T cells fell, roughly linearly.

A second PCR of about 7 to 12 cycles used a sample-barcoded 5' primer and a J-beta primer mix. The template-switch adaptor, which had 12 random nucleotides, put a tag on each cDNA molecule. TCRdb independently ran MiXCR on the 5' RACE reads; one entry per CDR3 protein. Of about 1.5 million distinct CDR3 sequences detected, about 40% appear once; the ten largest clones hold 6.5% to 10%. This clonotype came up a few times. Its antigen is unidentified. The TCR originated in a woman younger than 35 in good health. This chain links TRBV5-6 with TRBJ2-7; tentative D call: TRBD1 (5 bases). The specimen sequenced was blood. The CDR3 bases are TGTGCCAGCAGCTTGACAGGCAGGGTCTCCTACGAGCAGTACTTC. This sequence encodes CASSLTGRVSYEQYF.